A single sample gave rise to the 7 T cell receptor beta chains below, sequenced in a study of cytomegalovirus exposure and HLA in healthy donors. 60 Vbeta and 13 Jbeta primers were used in PCR. TCRdb keeps only in-frame clones here, not all; method: immunoSEQ multiplex PCR. The table shows around 120,000 clones, with 70% to 85% occurring only once. The specimen was PBMCs. Receptors were obtained from an older woman in good health and CMV-seropositive.

The chain has TRBV10-1 and TRBJ1-1; 12 positions agree with TRBD1. Germline V gene lookup returns CDR1 WNHNN and CDR2 SYGVQD (reference sequence). CDR3 size: 16 residues. V shed 8 bases and J 4 bases; nucleotides not matched to a gene: 11. CDR3 residues: CASGPGTGGAGTEAFF. CDR3 nucleotides: TGCGCCAGCGGCCCCGGGACAGGGGGCGCGGGCACTGAAGCTTTCTTT.

This chain joins TRBV27 and TRBJ2-1; 9 nucleotides match TRBD2. Germline V gene data show CDR1 as MNHEY and CDR2 as SMNVEV (reference sequence). Trimming took 5 bases from V and 6 from J; bases not matched to a gene: 11. This CDR3 is 16 amino acids long. CDR3 DNA sequence: TGTGCCAGCAGTCCTCCTAGTAGCGGGGGAGTCAATGAGCAGTTCTTC. Its translation: CASSPPSSGGVNEQFF.

CDR3 in amino acids: CSVATGDAYEQYF. CDR3 coding DNA: TGCAGCGTTGCAACAGGGGATGCCTACGAGCAGTACTTC. V is TRBV29-1 and J is TRBJ2-7; 7 nucleotides match TRBD1. The trim removed 4 bases at V and 2 bases at J, leaving 5 bases unmatched. Germline V gives CDR1 SQVTM, CDR2 ANQGSEA. CDR3 length: 13 residues.

This chain connects TRBV19 to TRBJ2-1; 10 bases line up with TRBD1. The germline V gene has CDR1 LNHDA and CDR2 SQIVND (reference sequence). Unmatched junction bases numbered 6, after V lost 6 bases and J lost 7 bases. The CDR3 totals 14 residues. CDR3 sequence (DNA): TGTGCCAGTAGCGTCCCGGGACAGGGGAATGAGCAGTTCTTC. Translated, it gives CASSVPGQGNEQFF.

The chain employs TRBV7-6 and TRBJ1-6; 7 nucleotides align to TRBD1. CDR3 size: 16 residues. The V and J ends lost 1 base and 9 bases, in that order; junction bases with no gene match: 9. The germline gives CDR1 SGHVS, CDR2 FNYEAQ. CDR3 nucleotide sequence: TGTGCCAGCAGCTTAGAGCCCCCACAGGGGACTTCACCCCTCCACTTT. Protein sequence: CASSLEPPQGTSPLHF.

This clone was detected once. This chain links TRBV5-8 with TRBJ2-7; tentatively, D is TRBD2 (5 bases). The length of the CDR3 is 14 residues. The germline V gene encodes CDR1 SGHTS and CDR2 YDEGEE. The V gene lost 4 bases and the J gene lost 0 bases, with 11 bases spanning the gap. CDR3 loop: CASSPLRGSYEQYF. CDR3 bases: TGTGCCAGCAGCCCTCTCCGGGGCTCCTACGAGCAGTACTTC.

The rearrangement links TRBV19 to TRBJ2-7, with 8 bases that match TRBD1. V was clipped by 3 bases and J by 6 bases; unmatched bases: 1. The germline V gene encodes CDR1 LNHDA and CDR2 SQIVND (reference sequence). The CDR3 length is 12 residues. The CDR3 loop reads CASSIDRGEQYF. The CDR3 region has the DNA TGTGCCAGTAGTATTGACAGGGGCGAGCAGTACTTC.